This T cell receptor (beta chain) was identified in a study of T cells after yellow fever vaccination. About the study: SMART-Seq v4 Ultra Low Input prepared libraries from low-cell fractions.

The germline V gene encodes CDR1 DFQATT and CDR2 SNEGSKA (reference sequence). The CDR3 spans 15 residues. V was clipped by 2 bases and J by 4 bases, with 16 bases between them. A 5'RACE template-switching step, the method used to make TCR cDNA, added a universal primer site and UMIs. MiXCR, applied by TCRdb to the 5' RACE reads, yields one record per CDR3 protein. Of some 220,000 distinct CDR3 sequences listed, around 3.1% were seen once; the top ten hold 2.5% to 3.5%. Sequenced material: CD4+ T cells sorted from PBMCs, taken 10 days after the yellow fever booster vaccination. The TCR comes from a man between 18 and 29 years old who received the YFV17D yellow fever vaccine. The chain uses TRBV20-1 and TRBJ2-3, with D perhaps being TRBD1 or TRBD2 (6 bases each). The CDR3 reads CSARWGRGGADTQYF. CDR3 nucleotide sequence: TGCAGTGCTAGATGGGGGCGGGGTGGGGCAGATACGCAGTATTTT.